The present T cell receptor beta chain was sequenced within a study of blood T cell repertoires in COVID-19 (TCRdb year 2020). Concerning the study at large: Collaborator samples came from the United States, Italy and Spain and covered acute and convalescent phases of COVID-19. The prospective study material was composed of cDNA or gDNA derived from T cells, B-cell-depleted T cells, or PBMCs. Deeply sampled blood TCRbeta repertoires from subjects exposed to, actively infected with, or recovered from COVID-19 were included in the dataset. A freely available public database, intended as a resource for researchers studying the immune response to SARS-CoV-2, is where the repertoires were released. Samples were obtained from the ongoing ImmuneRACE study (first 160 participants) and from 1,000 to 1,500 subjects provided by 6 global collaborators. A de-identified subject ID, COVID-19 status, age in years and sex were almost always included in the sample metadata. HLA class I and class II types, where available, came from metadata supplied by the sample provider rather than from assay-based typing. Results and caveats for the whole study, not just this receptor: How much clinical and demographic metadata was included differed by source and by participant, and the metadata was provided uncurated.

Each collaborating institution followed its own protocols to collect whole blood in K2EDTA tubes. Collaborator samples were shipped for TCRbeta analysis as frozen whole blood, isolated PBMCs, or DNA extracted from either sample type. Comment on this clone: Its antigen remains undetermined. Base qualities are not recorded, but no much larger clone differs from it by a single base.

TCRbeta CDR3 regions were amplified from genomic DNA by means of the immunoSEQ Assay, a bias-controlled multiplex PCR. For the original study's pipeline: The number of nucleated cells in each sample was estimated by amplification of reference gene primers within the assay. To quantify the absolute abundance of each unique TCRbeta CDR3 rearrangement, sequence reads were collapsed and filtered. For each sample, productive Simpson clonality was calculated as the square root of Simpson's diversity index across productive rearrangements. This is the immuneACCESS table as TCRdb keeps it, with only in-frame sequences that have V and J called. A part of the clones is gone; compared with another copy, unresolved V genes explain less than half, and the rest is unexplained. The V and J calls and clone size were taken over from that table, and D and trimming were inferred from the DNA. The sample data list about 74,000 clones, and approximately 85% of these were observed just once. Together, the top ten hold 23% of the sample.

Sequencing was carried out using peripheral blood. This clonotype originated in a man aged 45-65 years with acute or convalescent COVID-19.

The CDR3 region has the sequence CASSQDVTENYGYTF. The nucleotides are TGCGCCAGCAGCCAAGACGTGACAGAGAACTATGGCTACACCTTC. Here the chain combines TRBV4-1 and TRBJ1-2; the D segment could be TRBD1, given 5 matching bases. CDR1 and CDR2 are drawn from the germline V gene: MGHRA, YSYEKL. V loses 0 bases of germline sequence and J loses 2 bases, and the interval between the two ends is 10 bases. The CDR3 sequence holds 15 residues, the cysteine and phenylalanine included. The entry retains the CDR3 DNA only, 45 bases that are in frame from base 1.